The present entry profiles one TCR beta chain with its context. This clonotype was recorded at least ten times. Its antigen is currently not known. The junction differs from germline at one of its ends, possibly a read error. These data come from a study of T cells in Graves' hyperthyroidism and ophthalmopathy (dated by TCRdb to about 2019). For the study in its entirety: Peripheral blood was collected at initial diagnosis, before any treatment. For training and testing, the approximately 97 patients in the discovery cohort were randomly divided in a 7:3 ratio. Thyroid tissue and blood T-cell repertoires from over 5 Graves' hyperthyroidism patients were also compared in the study. Following sampling, methimazole starting at 30 mg daily was given to hyperthyroidism patients, and high-dose intravenous methylprednisolone was given to ophthalmopathy patients. To identify TCR V-J signatures that set the groups apart, the researchers used a discovery cohort of approximately 98 patients, made up of 43 with Graves' ophthalmopathy and some 55 with stable Graves' hyperthyroidism. Whether ophthalmopathy could be predicted prospectively was tested in an independent validation cohort made up of under 20 hyperthyroidism patients plus 17 patients who later progressed to ophthalmopathy. According to the paper, TCR Vbeta CDR3 sequencing was carried out on 135 peripheral blood samples, which came from under 50 ophthalmopathy, about 75 hyperthyroidism and some 17 progressor patients.

A patient counted as having stable Graves' hyperthyroidism if no progression to ophthalmopathy occurred over 18 months of follow-up. Hyperthyroidism patients were newly diagnosed, with disease duration under 2 months, and aged 18 to 65 years. Patients with uncontrolled infections, other autoimmune diseases, pregnancy or lactation were excluded. Diagnoses relied on clinical symptoms, serum thyroxine and TRAb, thyroid ultrasound and orbital computed tomography. PBMCs were isolated from approximately 10 ml of fresh peripheral blood by Ficoll-Paque density gradient centrifugation. Trizol reagent was used to extract total RNA, and RNA quality was then checked on an Agilent 2100 Bioanalyzer. General findings and caveats noted by the study authors: During validation, the model predicted progression to ophthalmopathy a median of approximately 6.5 months ahead of onset, with more than 55% sensitivity and 72% to 85% specificity. Sample size was not statistically predetermined, and investigators were not blinded to group allocation. Most expanded thyroid clonotypes (frequency above 0.001) were also detected in blood, a finding suggesting that blood repertoires may reflect thyroid immune responses. A model built on a 13 V-J signature distinguished ophthalmopathy from stable hyperthyroidism, reaching 87.88% sensitivity and under 84% specificity in cross-validation and 80%/75% in testing.

The TCR beta CDR3 regions were amplified from the RNA transcripts. The first round of RT-PCR for the TCR CDR3 was performed with the HTBI primer set and the Qiagen OneStep RT-PCR kit. Libraries were constructed in a second round of multiplex PCR, after which size selection and purification were carried out. Libraries were sequenced paired-end with 100 bp reads on an Illumina HiSeq2000. Concerning the study's data processing: Raw data were processed with SOAPnuke, discarding reads with adapters, uncalled bases, mean Phred below 15, or no exact constant-primer or identifier match. COPE v1.2.5 was used to merge the high-quality paired reads, and each unique nucleotide sequence was defined as a clonotype. MiTCR v1.1 was used to align the clonotypes against IMGT TRBV, TRBD and TRBJ reference segments. The analysis included only V-J combinations with a frequency above 0.0001, which together covered over 98% of the repertoires. The TCS score was defined as F50 (clonal expansion) divided by E x V (chaos), with BLOSUM62-based TCRdist calculated between CDR3 peptides within each V-J. Welch's t-statistics and random forest reduced 500 to 650 V-J features to 10 to 15, which were used in a naive Bayes classifier (R e1071). TCRdb reran the public reads through fastp at Q25 and MiXCR, keeping productive beta chains. Each entry merges the rows of one CDR3 protein and shows their most common DNA and genes. TCRdb, rather than the study authors, made the V and J calls. For this sample there are approximately 560,000 distinct CDR3 sequences; about a sixth appear just once. Of the sample, 7.3% is held by the ten largest clones.

This receptor was identified in a woman in her 30s with Graves' hyperthyroidism. Sequenced material: blood.

The CDR3 protein is CASSPGQGGTEAFF. At the DNA level, the sequence is TGCGCCAGCAGCCCTGGACAGGGAGGCACTGAAGCTTTCTTT. The rearranged segments are TRBV12-3 or TRBV12-4 and TRBJ1-1; the junction holds 8 bases that match TRBD1. Inclusive of the bounding cysteine and phenylalanine, the CDR3 is 14 residues long. The sequence is cut down to CDR3 DNA, 42 bases in frame from base 1.